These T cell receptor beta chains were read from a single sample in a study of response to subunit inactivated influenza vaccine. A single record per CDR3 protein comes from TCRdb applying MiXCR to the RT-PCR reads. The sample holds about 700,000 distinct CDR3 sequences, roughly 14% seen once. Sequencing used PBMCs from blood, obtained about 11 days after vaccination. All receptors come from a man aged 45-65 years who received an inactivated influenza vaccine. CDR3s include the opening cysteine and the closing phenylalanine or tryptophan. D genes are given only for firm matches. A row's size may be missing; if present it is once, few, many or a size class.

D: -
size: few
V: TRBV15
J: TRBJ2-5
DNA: TGTGCCACCAGCAGAATCGGATTCAAAGAGACCCAGTACTTC
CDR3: CATSRIGFKETQYF

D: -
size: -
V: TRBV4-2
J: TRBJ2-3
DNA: TGTGCCAGCAGCCAAGAATCAATGGGGGGCCCGGGAGATACGCAGTATTTT
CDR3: CASSQESMGGPGDTQYF

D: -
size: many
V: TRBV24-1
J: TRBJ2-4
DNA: TGTGCCACCAGTGATTTGCGAGACACAAAGTACTTC
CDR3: CATSDLRDTKYF

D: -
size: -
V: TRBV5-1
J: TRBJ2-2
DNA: TGCGCCAGCAGCGTGGGGAGCACCGGGGAGCTGTTTTTT
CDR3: CASSVGSTGELFF

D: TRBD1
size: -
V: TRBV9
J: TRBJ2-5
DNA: TGTGCCAGCAATCCCACAGGGGCCCAAGAGACCCAGTACTTC
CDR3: CASNPTGAQETQYF

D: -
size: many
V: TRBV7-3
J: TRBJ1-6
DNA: TGTGCCAGCAGCTTAAACAGCCGGACCTATAATTCACCCCTCCACTTT
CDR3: CASSLNSRTYNSPLHF

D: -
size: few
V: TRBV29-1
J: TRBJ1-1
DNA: TGCAGCGTTGCCGAAGGGTCAGAGACTGAAGCTTTCTTT
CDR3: CSVAEGSETEAFF

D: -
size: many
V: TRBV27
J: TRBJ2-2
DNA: TGTGCCAGCAGTTTAAGGGATTCCGGCACCGGGGAGCTGTTTTTT
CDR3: CASSLRDSGTGELFF

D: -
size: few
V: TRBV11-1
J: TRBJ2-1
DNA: TGTGCCAGCAGCTTAGAACCGGCAGGGGAAGATGAGCAGTTCTTC
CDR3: CASSLEPAGEDEQFF

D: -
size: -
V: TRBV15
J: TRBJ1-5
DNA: TGTGCCACCAGCAGAGATGTTAGGCTAGCGGGCACAGATACGCAGCATTTT
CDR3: CATSRDVRLAGTDTQHF